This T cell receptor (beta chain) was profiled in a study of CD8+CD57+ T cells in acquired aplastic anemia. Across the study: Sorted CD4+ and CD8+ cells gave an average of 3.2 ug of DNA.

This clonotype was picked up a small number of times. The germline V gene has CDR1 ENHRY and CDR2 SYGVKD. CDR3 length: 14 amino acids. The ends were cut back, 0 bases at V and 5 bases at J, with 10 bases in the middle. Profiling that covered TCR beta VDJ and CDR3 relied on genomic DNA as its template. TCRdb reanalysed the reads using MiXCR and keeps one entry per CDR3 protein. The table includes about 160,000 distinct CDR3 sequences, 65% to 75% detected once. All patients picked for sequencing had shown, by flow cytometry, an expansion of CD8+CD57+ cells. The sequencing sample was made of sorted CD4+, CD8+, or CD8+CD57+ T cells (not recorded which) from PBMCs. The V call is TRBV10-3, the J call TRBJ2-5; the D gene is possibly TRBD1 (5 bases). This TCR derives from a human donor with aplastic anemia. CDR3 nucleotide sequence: TGTGCCATCAGTGAGTCTGTTTCAGGGGAGACCCAGTACTTC. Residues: CAISESVSGETQYF.